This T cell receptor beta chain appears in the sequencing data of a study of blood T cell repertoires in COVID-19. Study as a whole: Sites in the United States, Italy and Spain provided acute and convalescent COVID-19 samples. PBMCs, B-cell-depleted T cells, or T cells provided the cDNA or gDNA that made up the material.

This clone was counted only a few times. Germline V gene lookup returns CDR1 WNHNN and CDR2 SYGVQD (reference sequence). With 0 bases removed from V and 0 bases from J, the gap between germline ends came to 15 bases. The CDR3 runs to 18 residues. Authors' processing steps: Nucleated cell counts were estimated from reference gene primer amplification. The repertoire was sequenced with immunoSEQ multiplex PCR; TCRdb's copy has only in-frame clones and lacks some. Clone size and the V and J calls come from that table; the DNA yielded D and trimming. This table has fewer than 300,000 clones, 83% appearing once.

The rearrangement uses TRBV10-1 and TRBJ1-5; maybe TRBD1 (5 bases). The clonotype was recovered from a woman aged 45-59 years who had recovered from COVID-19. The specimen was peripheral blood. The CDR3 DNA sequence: TGCGCCAGCAGTGAGTCGGAGGGGTCGAGGGATAGCAATCAGCCCCAGCATTTT. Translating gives CASSESEGSRDSNQPQHF.